This TCR beta chain was found in a study of T cell repertoires in cytomegalovirus infection. Study summary: From public TCR beta signatures came an indication of both CMV infection and matching HLA type.

Regarding the study as a whole: The study found HLA-C-restricted CMV-specific TCR beta clonotypes dominating the ex vivo response.

Concerning this clonotype itself: The antigen is undetermined.

TCRdb recomputed calls from the reads with MiXCR, one row per CDR3 protein. The sample records 150,000 to 180,000 distinct CDR3 sequences, 20% to 25% being singletons. CDR1 and CDR2 from the germline V gene are DFQATT and SNEGSKA (reference sequence). Trimming removed 6 bases from V and 0 bases from J; junction bases left unmatched: 11. The CDR3 length is 17 residues. This clonotype was sampled from a human donor in good health (CMV status not recorded). Some clones in this sample may be carry-over from other donors' samples. The sequencing input was PBMCs. The chain employs TRBV20-1 and TRBJ2-2, with TRBD2 identical over 9 bases. CDR3 sequence reads: CSAEGLAGRSNTGELFF. In nucleotides, the CDR3 is TGCAGTGCCGAGGGGCTAGCGGGGCGATCGAACACCGGGGAGCTGTTTTTT.